The 29 T cell receptor beta chains presented below share a single source sample, sequenced in a study of post-analysis software for immune sequencing data. Study findings and constraints: About 5 TRBV segments (TRBV5-6, TRBV5-1 and TRBV20-1 among them) occurred more frequently in patients than in controls.

These receptors' targets are unknown. Carried by the TCR beta cDNA libraries were unique molecular identifiers. TCRdb itself ran the PCR reads through MiXCR, one entry per CDR3 protein. The sample has about 770,000 distinct CDR3 sequences, under 60% seen once. Sample: blood. These receptors were obtained from a girl aged 10 to 17 with multiple sclerosis.

The chain is built from TRBV29-1 and TRBJ2-5, with 8 nucleotides matching TRBD2. Matching the DNA end better, TRBJ2-7 makes the J call doubtful. The V gene's germline CDR1 is SQVTM and CDR2 ANQGSEA. The CDR3 spans 12 residues. The CDR3 nucleotides are TGCAGCGTTGGAGGACTAGCACCCGAGCAGTACTTC. It codes for CSVGGLAPEQYF.

The rearrangement links TRBV12-3 or TRBV12-4 to TRBJ2-7; D not resolved. Between the trimmed V and J ends, which lost 1 base and 0 bases, there was a span of 13 bases. The CDR3 totals 16 residues. CDR3 in DNA: TGTGCCAGCAGTTTAGATAGCTTATTCAGCTCCTACGAGCAGTACTTC. Protein: CASSLDSLFSSYEQYF.

This clonotype was detected once. V and J are TRBV12-3 or TRBV12-4 and TRBJ2-1; TRBD2 aligns across 15 bases. CDR3 length equals 16 residues. V dropped 6 bases and J dropped 6; count of bases not matched to a gene: 6. The CDR3 reads CASSRRTSGRGNEQFF. The CDR3 DNA reads as TGTGCCAGCAGCCGCCGGACTAGCGGGAGGGGCAATGAGCAGTTCTTC.

The chain uses TRBV5-6 and TRBJ2-5; possible D gene TRBD2, 6 bases. CDR3 size: 15 residues. Looked up from germline, CDR1 is SGHDT and CDR2 is YYEEEE. Trimming cost V 4 bases and J 0 bases, with 13 bases left between them. The CDR3 region has the DNA TGTGCCAGCAGCATCCGGGACTTGTACCAAGAGACCCAGTACTTC. Its protein product is CASSIRDLYQETQYF.

This clonotype was recorded many times. This sequence joins TRBV29-1 and TRBJ2-7; TRBD1 agrees at 7 bases. After removal of 5 bases from V and 0 bases from J, the junction contained 4 bases not matched to a gene. Germline-derived CDR1 and CDR2 are SQVTM and ANQGSEA. This CDR3 has 13 amino acids. CDR3 protein: CSVRQGGSYEQYF. The CDR3 nucleotides read TGCAGCGTTCGACAGGGCGGCTCCTACGAGCAGTACTTC.

This chain joins TRBV6-5 and TRBJ1-2, with TRBD1 as a possible D gene (5 bases). V was shortened by 5 bases and J by 9 bases, with 22 bases between the two germline ends. Germline V gene sequence: CDR1 MNHEY, CDR2 SVGAGI. CDR3 length: 15 amino acids. The DNA for the CDR3 is TGTGCCAGCAGTCAGAAACGGGACGGTACTATGAGCTACACCTTC. This codes for CASSQKRDGTMSYTF.

This clonotype was detected only a few times. In DNA, the CDR3 is TGCAGTGCTAGAGATCCAGGACAGGGGACCGGTTTCGAGCAGTACTTC. Protein: CSARDPGQGTGFEQYF. The chain uses TRBV20-1 and TRBJ2-7, with 9 bases identical to TRBD1. The V gene end was trimmed by 0 bases and the J gene end by 6 bases; junction bases not matched to a gene: 12. This CDR3 has 16 residues. The germline V gene has CDR1 DFQATT and CDR2 SNEGSKA (reference sequence).

V and J are TRBV25-1 and TRBJ1-1; D is ambiguous. Germline lookup yields CDR1 MGHDK and CDR2 SYGVNS. There are 14 residues in the CDR3. V dropped 0 bases and J dropped 1 base, with 6 bases sitting between them. CDR3 coding DNA: TGTGCCAGCAGTGAATATTCAGGGAACACTGAAGCTTTCTTT. Translating gives CASSEYSGNTEAFF.

The chain carries TRBV5-1 and TRBJ2-1; D possibly uses TRBD1 or TRBD2 (5 bases each). The CDR3 extends over 12 amino acids. Germline V gene data show CDR1 as SGHRS and CDR2 as YFSETQ. V lost 4 bases and J 8 bases, leaving 10 bases between the germline ends. CDR3 sequence reads: CASSLGTDEQFF. The CDR3 coding sequence is TGCGCCAGCAGCCTTGGGACGGATGAGCAGTTCTTC. The variable domain in full, with the rest retrieved from reference TRBV5-1 and TRBJ2-1, is KAGVTQTPRYLIKTRGQQVTLSCSPISGHRSVSWYQQTPGQGLQFLFEYFSETQRNKGNFPGRFSGRQFSNSRSEMNVSTLELGDSALYLCASSLGTDEQFFGPGTRLTVL.

The J gene is TRBJ1-2, the V gene TRBV30, with TRBD1 identical over 11 bases. V lost 5 bases, J lost 7 bases, and 15 bases stayed unmatched. Germline values: CDR1 GTSNPN, CDR2 SVGIG (reference sequence). This CDR3 has 16 residues. The CDR3 loop is CAWAHPIGQGAGGYTF. CDR3 bases: TGTGCCTGGGCGCATCCTATAGGACAGGGGGCAGGTGGCTACACCTTC.

This clonotype was seen only a few times. J is TRBJ2-5 and V is TRBV5-1, with D perhaps TRBD1 (6 bases). The V gene lost 4 bases and the J gene lost 2 bases, with 15 bases spanning the gap. The germline V gene encodes CDR1 SGHRS and CDR2 YFSETQ. This CDR3 region has 15 residues. This CDR3 reads CASSPRGQIQETQYF. Here the CDR3 DNA reads TGCGCCAGCAGCCCCCGAGGACAGATTCAAGAGACCCAGTACTTC. The entire variable domain, with the rest obtained from reference TRBV5-1 and TRBJ2-5, is as follows: KAGVTQTPRYLIKTRGQQVTLSCSPISGHRSVSWYQQTPGQGLQFLFEYFSETQRNKGNFPGRFSGRQFSNSRSEMNVSTLELGDSALYLCASSPRGQIQETQYFGPGTRLLVL.

The chain combines TRBV29-1 with TRBJ2-7; 7 nucleotides agree with TRBD1. The ends lost 4 bases at V and 3 bases at J; junction bases unmatched: 6. Germline CDR1 and CDR2: SQVTM and ANQGSEA. The CDR3 loop spans 13 amino acids. The CDR3 protein is CSVGAGTDYEQYF. As DNA, the CDR3 is TGCAGCGTTGGAGCCGGGACAGACTACGAGCAGTACTTC.

The chain links TRBV4-1 to TRBJ1-1; D is unresolved. Germline V gene data show CDR1 as MGHRA and CDR2 as YSYEKL. V gave up 2 bases and J gave up 3 bases, with 16 bases separating them. The CDR3 has 16 amino acids. CDR3 DNA sequence: TGCGCCAGCAGCCAACCCGGGGAACAGACGTACACTGAAGCTTTCTTT. Translation: CASSQPGEQTYTEAFF.

The chain joins TRBV11-2 to TRBJ2-1, with D unresolved. Germline V lookup: CDR1 SGHAT, CDR2 FQNNGV. This CDR3 region has 12 residues. V dropped 3 bases and J dropped 12 bases, with 12 bases sitting between them. The CDR3 DNA reads TGTGCCAGCAGCTTTGGGCCCCAGACGCAGTTCTTC. It yields the protein CASSFGPQTQFF.

The chain links TRBV10-3 to TRBJ2-3; TRBD2 might be the D (8 bases). The germline CDR1 and CDR2 sequences are ENHRY and SYGVKD. Trimming stripped 1 base from V and 6 bases from J, with 20 bases between. The CDR3 is made up of 17 amino acids. The chain's CDR3 is CAISEFPTGTRPDTQYF. The CDR3 nucleotides read TGTGCCATCAGTGAGTTCCCGACAGGGACTAGGCCGGATACGCAGTATTTT.

The chain employs TRBV6-5 and TRBJ2-5; 7 positions match TRBD2. Germline CDR1 is MNHEY and CDR2 is SVGAGI. The V and J ends lost 0 bases and 2 bases, in that order; junction bases with no gene match: 9. This CDR3 region has 17 residues. The DNA of the CDR3 is TGTGCCAGCAGTTACTCCCATTTGCTAGCGGATCAAGAGACCCAGTACTTC. It yields the protein CASSYSHLLADQETQYF.

J is TRBJ2-7 and V is TRBV7-9, with D tentatively TRBD2 (6 bases). The V end lost 5 bases, the J end lost 5 bases, and 13 bases lay between the germline ends. CDR1 is SEHNR, CDR2 FQNEAQ, per germline (reference sequence). CDR3 size: 13 residues. CDR3 protein: CASSLGGVNEQYF. The CDR3 DNA reads as TGTGCCAGCAGCCTCGGAGGGGTCAACGAGCAGTACTTC.

The chain has TRBV5-1 and TRBJ2-1, with a possible D match to TRBD2 (6 bases). V shed 5 bases and J shed 7 bases, with 16 bases lying between them. The length of the CDR3 is 14 residues. From germline, CDR1 is SGHRS and CDR2 YFSETQ. Here the CDR3 reads CASRVPGVENEQFF. The CDR3 DNA follows: TGCGCCAGCAGGGTGCCGGGGGTTGAAAATGAGCAGTTCTTC.

The chain carries TRBV18 and TRBJ2-3; 15 nucleotides line up with TRBD2. V lost 3 bases and J lost 4; bases outside the gene matches: 5. Germline CDR1 is KGHSH and CDR2 is LQKENI. This CDR3 has 17 amino acids. CDR3 sequence: CASSPAGLAGGSDTQYF. The CDR3 nucleotides read TGTGCCAGCTCACCGGCGGGACTAGCGGGAGGCTCAGATACGCAGTATTTT.

Concerning this clonotype itself: At one boundary the junction diverges from the germline segment, which might be a read error. V is TRBV3-1 and J is TRBJ2-4, with D possibly being TRBD1 or TRBD2 (5 bases each). The CDR3 contains 15 residues. Germline values: CDR1 LGHDT, CDR2 YNNKEL (reference sequence). CDR3 region: CASSPGRIAKNIRYF. The CDR3 DNA is TGTGCCAGCAGCCCGGGACGGATAGCCAAAAACATTCGGTACTTC.

V is TRBV7-2 and J is TRBJ2-1; D gene unclear. The CDR3 is 14 amino acids. V lost 1 base and J 9 bases, leaving 13 bases between the germline ends. Germline V lookup: CDR1 SGHTA, CDR2 FQGNSA. The CDR3 spells CASSLVRIDGEQFF. In DNA, the CDR3 is TGTGCCAGCAGCTTAGTCAGAATCGACGGTGAGCAGTTCTTC. Complete variable domain (other parts from reference TRBV7-2 and TRBJ2-1): GAGVSQSPSNKVTEKGKDVELRCDPISGHTALYWYRQSLGQGLEFLIYFQGNSAPDKSGLPSDRFSAERTGGSVSTLTIQRTQQEDSAVYLCASSLVRIDGEQFFGPGTRLTVL.

V is TRBV11-3 and J is TRBJ2-3; D might be TRBD1 (5 bases). This CDR3 has 16 residues. In germline, CDR1 is SGHNT, CDR2 YENEEA. Trimming removed 2 bases at V and 0 bases at J, with 12 bases between. The CDR3 loop is CASSLSRGWSTDTQYF. Here the CDR3 DNA reads TGTGCCAGCAGCTTATCTAGGGGCTGGAGCACAGATACGCAGTATTTT.

The sample holds a few counts of this clonotype. The chain recombines TRBV2 with TRBJ2-7; D is unclear. V lost 2 bases, J lost 2 bases, and 10 bases lay in between. The CDR3 is 14 residues long. Germline CDR1 and CDR2: SNHLY and FYNNEI. The CDR3 region is CASSENHKPYEQYF. For the CDR3, the DNA is TGTGCCAGCAGTGAAAATCACAAGCCCTACGAGCAGTACTTC.

The chain carries TRBV7-9 and TRBJ2-4, with D perhaps TRBD2 (5 bases). V lost 5 bases and J 0 bases, leaving 14 bases between the germline ends. This CDR3 has 16 residues. In germline, CDR1 is SEHNR, CDR2 FQNEAQ (reference sequence). CDR3 bases: TGTGCCAGCAGCCTAAACGTCGGACTAGCCAAAAACATTCAGTACTTC. Protein sequence: CASSLNVGLAKNIQYF.

The rearrangement links TRBV12-3 or TRBV12-4 to TRBJ1-2; D is ambiguous. V was clipped by 3 bases and J by 5 bases, with 13 bases between them. CDR3 size: 14 residues. In nucleotides, the CDR3 is TGTGCCAGCAGTTTCTTGGGCAGTTCATATGGCTACACCTTC. Its protein is CASSFLGSSYGYTF.

The chain carries TRBV4-2 and TRBJ2-3; D tentatively reads TRBD1 or TRBD2 (5 bases each). CDR1 is LGHNA and CDR2 is YNFKEQ in the germline V gene. V was cut by 4 bases and J by 2 bases, with 13 bases left in between. This CDR3 region has 15 residues. The CDR3 loop reads CASSPPGTYTDTQYF. The CDR3 DNA is TGTGCCAGCAGCCCTCCGGGGACCTACACAGATACGCAGTATTTT.

This sequence joins TRBV12-3 or TRBV12-4 and TRBJ2-6; tentatively, D is TRBD1 (5 bases). This CDR3 is 15 amino acids long. The V end was cut by 10 bases, the J end by 0 bases, with 13 bases between. The CDR3 reads CATDNLSSGANVLTF. CDR3 bases: TGTGCCACGGACAACTTAAGCTCTGGGGCCAACGTCCTGACTTTC.

This chain joins TRBV6-6 and TRBJ1-5; D remains unclear. Germline V gene data show CDR1 as MNHNY and CDR2 as SVGAGI (reference sequence). The ends were cut back, 2 bases at V and 6 bases at J, with 8 bases in the middle. This CDR3 is 13 amino acids long. CDR3 nucleotides: TGTGCCAGCAGTTACGGGGATGGTCAGCCCCAGCATTTT. Its protein is CASSYGDGQPQHF.

This clonotype was observed a handful of times. This chain links TRBV6-5 with TRBJ2-5; 7 nucleotides line up with TRBD2. The better agreement between TRBJ2-7 and the DNA end casts doubt on the J call. This CDR3 comprises 12 residues. Germline assignment: CDR1 MNHEY and CDR2 SVGAGI. The CDR3 sequence is CAVRTSIDEQYF. The CDR3 DNA follows: TGTGCCGTCCGGACTAGTATCGACGAGCAGTACTTC.